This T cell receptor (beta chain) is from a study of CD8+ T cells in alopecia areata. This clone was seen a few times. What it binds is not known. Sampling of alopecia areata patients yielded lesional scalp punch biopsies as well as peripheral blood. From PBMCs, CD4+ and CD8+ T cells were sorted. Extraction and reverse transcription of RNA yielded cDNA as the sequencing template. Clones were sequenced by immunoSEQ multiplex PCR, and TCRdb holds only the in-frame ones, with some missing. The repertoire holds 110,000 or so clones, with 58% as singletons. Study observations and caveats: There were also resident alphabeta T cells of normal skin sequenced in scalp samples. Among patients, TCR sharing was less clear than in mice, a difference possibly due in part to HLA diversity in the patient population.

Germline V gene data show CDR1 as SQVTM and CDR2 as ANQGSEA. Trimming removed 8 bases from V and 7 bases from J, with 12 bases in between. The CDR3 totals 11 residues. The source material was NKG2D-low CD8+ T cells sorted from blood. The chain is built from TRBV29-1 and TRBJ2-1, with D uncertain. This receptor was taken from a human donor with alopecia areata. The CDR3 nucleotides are TGCAGCACAAACAACGAAAATGAGCAGTTCTTC. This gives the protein CSTNNENEQFF.